Below are 4 T cell receptor beta chains sequenced from a single sample in a study of OX40 agonist ivuxolimab in advanced cancers. Assay: immunoSEQ multiplex PCR; the TCRdb copy retains only in-frame clones and omits some. The table has around 94,000 clones, around 86% seen once. Sequenced here: CD4+ or CD8+ T cells sorted from blood, sampled in a trial of the OX40 agonist ivuxolimab. The receptors were sampled from an adult with an advanced solid tumor such as melanoma, head and neck, liver or kidney cancer.

The chain combines TRBV19 with TRBJ1-2; unclear D gene. CDR3 length: 15 amino acids. The ends were cut back, 7 bases at V and 2 bases at J, with 17 bases in the middle. CDR1 LNHDA and CDR2 SQIVND come from the germline V gene (reference sequence). The CDR3 DNA reads as TGTGCCAGTACCCTTAGGACGGTGGAGAACTATGGCTACACCTTC. Its protein is CASTLRTVENYGYTF.

The chain carries TRBV5-4 and TRBJ2-7; D unresolved. Looked up from germline, CDR1 is SGHNT and CDR2 is YYREEE (reference sequence). Trimming left V 4 bases short and J 0 bases short, with 8 bases between. CDR3 length: 13 residues. The CDR3 spells CASSSKSSYEQYF. CDR3 in DNA: TGTGCCAGCAGCAGTAAGAGCTCCTACGAGCAGTACTTC.

The CDR3 DNA sequence: TGCGCCAGCAGCCCTGGACTAGCGGGGCTCAATGAGCAGTTCTTC. Protein product: CASSPGLAGLNEQFF. This sequence joins TRBV4-1 and TRBJ2-1, with TRBD2 matching over 12 bases. The J segment lost 6 bases and the V segment lost 4 bases, leaving 4 bases of the junction unmatched. CDR1 is MGHRA, CDR2 YSYEKL, per germline. This CDR3 region has 15 residues.

The chain recombines TRBV5-6 with TRBJ1-5; TRBD1 matches 7 bases. CDR1 is SGHDT, CDR2 YYEEEE, per germline. With V trimmed by 5 bases and J by 2 bases, 10 bases remained unmatched. The CDR3 loop spans 16 amino acids. CDR3 residues: CASSHRTGVGNQPQHF. The CDR3 DNA follows: TGTGCCAGCAGTCATAGAACAGGGGTTGGCAATCAGCCCCAGCATTTT.